This T cell receptor beta chain stems from a study of CD8+ T cells in alopecia areata. Germline assignment: CDR1 SGHTA and CDR2 FQGNSA. V was clipped by 4 bases and J by 6 bases, with 10 bases between them. This CDR3 contains 12 residues. Documented treatment: oral pan-JAK inhibitor, 5-10 mg twice daily. cDNA reverse transcribed from extracted RNA served as the sequencing template. Libraries were prepared by immunoSEQ multiplex PCR; TCRdb keeps only in-frame clonotypes and omits some of them. The sample carries about 220,000 clones, under 75% recorded once. This clone was observed a few times. Material: CD4+ T cells sorted from blood, obtained at week 4, from a patient treated with tofacitinib. The receptor's source is a human donor with alopecia areata. This chain joins TRBV7-2 and TRBJ2-7; D remains ambiguous. The CDR3 region is CASSSLRFEQYF. DNA for the CDR3: TGTGCCAGCAGCTCCCTTCGATTCGAGCAGTACTTC.